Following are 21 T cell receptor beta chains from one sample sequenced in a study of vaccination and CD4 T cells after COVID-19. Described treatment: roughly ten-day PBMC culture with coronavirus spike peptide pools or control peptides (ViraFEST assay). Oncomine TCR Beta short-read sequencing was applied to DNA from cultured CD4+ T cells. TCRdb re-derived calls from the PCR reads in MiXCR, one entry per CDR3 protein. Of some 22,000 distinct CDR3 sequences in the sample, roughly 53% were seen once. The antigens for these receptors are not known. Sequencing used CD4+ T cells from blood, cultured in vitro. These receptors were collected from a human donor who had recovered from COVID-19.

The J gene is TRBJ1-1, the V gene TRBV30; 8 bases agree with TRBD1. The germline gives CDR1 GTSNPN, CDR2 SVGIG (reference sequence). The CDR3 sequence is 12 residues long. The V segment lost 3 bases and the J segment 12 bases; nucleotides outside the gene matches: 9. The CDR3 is CAWSVQGARPFF. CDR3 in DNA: TGTGCCTGGAGCGTGCAGGGGGCGCGCCCTTTCTTT.

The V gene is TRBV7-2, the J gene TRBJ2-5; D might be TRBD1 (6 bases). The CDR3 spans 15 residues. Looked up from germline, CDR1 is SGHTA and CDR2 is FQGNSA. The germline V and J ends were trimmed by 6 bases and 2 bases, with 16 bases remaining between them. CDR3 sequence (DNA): TGTGCCAGCAGTCGCTCCGGTGGACAGCAAGAGACCCAGTACTTC. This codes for CASSRSGGQQETQYF. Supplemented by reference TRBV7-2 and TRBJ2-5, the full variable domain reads GAGVSQSPSNKVTEKGKDVELRCDPISGHTALYWYRQSLGQGLEFLIYFQGNSAPDKSGLPSDRFSAERTGGSVSTLTIQRTQQEDSAVYLCASSRSGGQQETQYFGPGTRLLVL.

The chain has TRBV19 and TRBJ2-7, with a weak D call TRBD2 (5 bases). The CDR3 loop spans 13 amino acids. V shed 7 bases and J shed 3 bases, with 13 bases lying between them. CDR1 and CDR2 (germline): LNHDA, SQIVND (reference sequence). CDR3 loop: CASKRADNYEQYF. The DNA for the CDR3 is TGTGCCAGTAAACGAGCGGATAACTACGAGCAGTACTTC.

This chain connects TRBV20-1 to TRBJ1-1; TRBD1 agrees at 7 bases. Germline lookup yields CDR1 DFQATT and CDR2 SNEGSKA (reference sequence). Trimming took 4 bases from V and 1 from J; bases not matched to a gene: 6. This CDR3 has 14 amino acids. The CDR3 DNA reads TGCAGTGCTATAAGGGACAGAGGGAACACTGAAGCTTTCTTT. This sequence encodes CSAIRDRGNTEAFF.

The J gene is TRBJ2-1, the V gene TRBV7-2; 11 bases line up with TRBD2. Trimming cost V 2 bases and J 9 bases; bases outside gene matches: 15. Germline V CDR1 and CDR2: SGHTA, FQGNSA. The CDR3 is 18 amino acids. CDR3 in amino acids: CASSLTPLLAGEVSEQFF. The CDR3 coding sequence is TGTGCCAGCAGCTTAACCCCCCTACTAGCGGGAGAGGTGAGTGAGCAGTTCTTC.

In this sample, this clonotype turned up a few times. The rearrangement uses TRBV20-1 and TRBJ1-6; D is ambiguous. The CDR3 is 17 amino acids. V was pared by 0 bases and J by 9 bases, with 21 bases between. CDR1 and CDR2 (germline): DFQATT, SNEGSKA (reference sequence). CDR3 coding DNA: TGCAGTGCTAGAGATCTTAGGGCGGGAGGGAACAGTTCACCCCTCCACTTT. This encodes CSARDLRAGGNSSPLHF.

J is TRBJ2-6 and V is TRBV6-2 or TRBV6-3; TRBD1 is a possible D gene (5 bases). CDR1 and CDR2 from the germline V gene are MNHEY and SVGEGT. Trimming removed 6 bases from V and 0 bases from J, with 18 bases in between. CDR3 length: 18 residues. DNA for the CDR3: TGTGCCAGCAGGCCCCCAGGGAATCCCCGCTCTGGGGCCAACGTCCTGACTTTC. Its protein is CASRPPGNPRSGANVLTF.

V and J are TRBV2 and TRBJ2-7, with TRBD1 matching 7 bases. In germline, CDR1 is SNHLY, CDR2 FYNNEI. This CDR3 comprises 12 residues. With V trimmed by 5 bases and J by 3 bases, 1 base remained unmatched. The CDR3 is CASSRQGYEQYF. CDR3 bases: TGTGCCAGCAGTCGACAGGGCTACGAGCAGTACTTC.

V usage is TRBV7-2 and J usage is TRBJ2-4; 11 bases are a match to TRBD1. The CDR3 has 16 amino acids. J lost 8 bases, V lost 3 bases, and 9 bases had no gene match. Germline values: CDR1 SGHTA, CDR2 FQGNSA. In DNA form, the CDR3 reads TGTGCCAGCAGCTTCCGGGACAGGGGGGGTGAGGACATTCAGTACTTC. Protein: CASSFRDRGGEDIQYF.

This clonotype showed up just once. CDR3: CAWSTQAGNQPQHF. CDR3 DNA sequence: TGTGCCTGGAGTACGCAGGCGGGCAATCAGCCCCAGCATTTT. This chain joins TRBV30 and TRBJ1-5; D not certain. The germline V gene has CDR1 GTSNPN and CDR2 SVGIG (reference sequence). V shed 2 bases and J shed 2 bases, with 10 bases lying between them. CDR3 length: 14 amino acids.

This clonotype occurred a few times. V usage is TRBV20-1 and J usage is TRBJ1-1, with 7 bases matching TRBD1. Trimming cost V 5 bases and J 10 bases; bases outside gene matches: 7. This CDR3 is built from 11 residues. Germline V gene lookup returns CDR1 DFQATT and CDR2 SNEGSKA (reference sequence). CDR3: CSAQDRIGAFF. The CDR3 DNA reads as TGCAGTGCTCAGGACAGGATCGGAGCTTTCTTT.

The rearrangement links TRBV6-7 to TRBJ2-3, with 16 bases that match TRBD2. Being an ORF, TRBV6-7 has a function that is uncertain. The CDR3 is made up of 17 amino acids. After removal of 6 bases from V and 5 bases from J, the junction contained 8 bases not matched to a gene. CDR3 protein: CASSRGTSGRAIDTQYF. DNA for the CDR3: TGTGCCAGCAGCCGGGGGACTAGCGGGAGGGCCATAGATACGCAGTATTTT.

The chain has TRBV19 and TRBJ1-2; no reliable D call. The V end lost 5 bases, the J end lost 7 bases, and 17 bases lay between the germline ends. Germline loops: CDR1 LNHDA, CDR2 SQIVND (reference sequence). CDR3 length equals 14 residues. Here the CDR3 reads CASSPTFGVSGYTF. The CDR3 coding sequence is TGTGCCAGTAGTCCCACGTTCGGGGTTAGTGGCTACACCTTC.

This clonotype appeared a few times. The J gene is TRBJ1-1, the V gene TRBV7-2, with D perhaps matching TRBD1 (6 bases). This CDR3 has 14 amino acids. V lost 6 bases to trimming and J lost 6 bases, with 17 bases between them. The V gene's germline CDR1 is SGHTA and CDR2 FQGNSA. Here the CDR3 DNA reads TGTGCCAGCAGTCGTGACAGGTCCACGCCTGAAGCTTTCTTT. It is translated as CASSRDRSTPEAFF.

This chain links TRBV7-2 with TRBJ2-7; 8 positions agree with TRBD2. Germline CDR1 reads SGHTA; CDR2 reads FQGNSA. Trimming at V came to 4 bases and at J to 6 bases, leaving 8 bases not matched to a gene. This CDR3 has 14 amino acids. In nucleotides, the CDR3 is TGTGCCAGCAGCTCCCGGGGGGGCCAGGTCGAGCAGTACTTC. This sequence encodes CASSSRGGQVEQYF.

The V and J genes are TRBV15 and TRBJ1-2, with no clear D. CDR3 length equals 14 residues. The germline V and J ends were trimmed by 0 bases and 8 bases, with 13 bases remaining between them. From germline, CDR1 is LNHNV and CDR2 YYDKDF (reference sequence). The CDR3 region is CATSREGSIGGYTF. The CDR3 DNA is TGTGCCACCAGCAGAGAGGGCTCAATAGGGGGCTACACCTTC.

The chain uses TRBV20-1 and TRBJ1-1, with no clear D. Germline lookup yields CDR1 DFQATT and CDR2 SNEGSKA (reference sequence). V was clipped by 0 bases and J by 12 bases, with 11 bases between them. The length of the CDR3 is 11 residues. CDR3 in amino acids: CSAREIGGPFF. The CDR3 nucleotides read TGCAGTGCTAGAGAGATAGGTGGACCTTTCTTT.

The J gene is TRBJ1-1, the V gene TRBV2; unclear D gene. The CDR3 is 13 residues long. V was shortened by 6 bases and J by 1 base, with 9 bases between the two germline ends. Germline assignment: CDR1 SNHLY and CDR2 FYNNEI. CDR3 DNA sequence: TGTGCCAGCAGAAAGTCAGAGAACACTGAAGCTTTCTTT. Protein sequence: CASRKSENTEAFF.

The CDR3 loop is CSATDGYGYTF. The CDR3 DNA is TGCAGTGCCACGGACGGCTATGGCTACACCTTC. The J gene is TRBJ1-2, the V gene TRBV20-1; the D is unclear. V dropped 6 bases and J dropped 4 bases, with 9 bases sitting between them. This CDR3 has 11 amino acids. From germline, CDR1 is DFQATT and CDR2 SNEGSKA (reference sequence).

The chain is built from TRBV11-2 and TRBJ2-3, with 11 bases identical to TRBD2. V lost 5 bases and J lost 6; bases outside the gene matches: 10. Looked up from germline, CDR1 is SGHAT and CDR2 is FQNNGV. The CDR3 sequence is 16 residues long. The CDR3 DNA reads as TGTGCCAGCAGCATAGGGACTAGCGGACAAGGGGATACGCAGTATTTT. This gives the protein CASSIGTSGQGDTQYF.

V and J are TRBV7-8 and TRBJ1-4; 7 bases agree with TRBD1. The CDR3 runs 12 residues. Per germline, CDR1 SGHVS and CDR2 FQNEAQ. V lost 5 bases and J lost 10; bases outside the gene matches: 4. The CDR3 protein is CASSERQGKLFF. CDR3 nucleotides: TGTGCCAGCAGCGAGAGACAGGGAAAACTGTTTTTT. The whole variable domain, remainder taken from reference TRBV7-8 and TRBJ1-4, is GAGVSQSPRYKVAKRGQDVALRCDPISGHVSLFWYQQALGQGPEFLTYFQNEAQLDKSGLPSDRFFAERPEGSVSTLKIQRTQQEDSAVYLCASSERQGKLFFGSGTQLSVL.